The 23 T cell receptor beta chains reported below all come from one sample, sequenced in a study of cytomegalovirus exposure and HLA in healthy donors. Primers: 60 Vbeta forward and 13 Jbeta reverse. Method: immunoSEQ multiplex PCR; TCRdb's copy keeps in-frame clones and lacks some. The profile shows 100,000 to 120,000 clones, over 75% of them singletons. The source material was PBMCs. These TCRs come from a man aged 30 to 45 in good health and CMV-seropositive.

This clone was seen a few times. One end of the junction does not line up with germline, which may come from a read error. The V call is TRBV27, the J call TRBJ2-7; 10 nucleotides align to TRBD2. Germline V gene lookup returns CDR1 MNHEY and CDR2 SMNVEV (reference sequence). The CDR3 totals 14 residues. Written as DNA, the CDR3 is TGTGCCACCAGTTTACAGCTAGCGGGGGATGAGCAGTACTTC. Protein product: CATSLQLAGDEQYF.

The rearrangement uses TRBV6-5 and TRBJ1-2, with D possibly matching TRBD1 (6 bases). The CDR3 spans 15 residues. With 6 bases removed from V and 8 bases from J, the gap between germline ends came to 22 bases. The germline CDR1 and CDR2 sequences are MNHEY and SVGAGI. CDR3 amino acids: CASSTSGQPFYGYTF. The CDR3 DNA follows: TGTGCCAGCAGCACCTCCGGACAGCCCTTTTACGGCTACACCTTC.

In its sample, this clone was seen once. The chain is built from TRBV2 and TRBJ1-2; D is ambiguous. The germline V gene has CDR1 SNHLY and CDR2 FYNNEI. CDR3 size: 14 residues. Trimming left V 3 bases short and J 4 bases short, with 12 bases between. CDR3 sequence reads: CASSENSGSYGYTF. The CDR3 nucleotides read TGTGCCAGCAGTGAGAATTCGGGGAGCTATGGCTACACCTTC.

The chain employs TRBV5-4 and TRBJ2-4; 8 positions match TRBD1. Germline CDR1 SGHNT, CDR2 YYREEE (reference sequence). Trimming at V came to 4 bases and at J to 8 bases, leaving 8 bases not matched to a gene. This CDR3 has 14 residues. As DNA, the CDR3 is TGTGCCAGCAGCAGAGACAGGGGTTCGGACATTCAGTACTTC. This sequence encodes CASSRDRGSDIQYF.

On this clone itself: Mismatch with germline at one junction end may stem from a read error. Other DNA sequences of this sample code for an identical CDR3. The rearrangement joins TRBV6-6 to TRBJ1-1; 8 nucleotides agree with TRBD1. Germline V gives CDR1 MNHNY, CDR2 SVGAGI (reference sequence). The CDR3 runs to 14 residues. The CDR3 loop is CASSYPDRDTEAFF. Here the CDR3 DNA reads TGTGCCAGCAGTTACCCGGACAGGGACACTGAGGCTTTCTTT.

The chain is built from TRBV27 and TRBJ2-5; D is perhaps TRBD1 (6 bases). Per the germline V gene, CDR1 is MNHEY and CDR2 is SMNVEV (reference sequence). The CDR3 length is 15 residues. Trimming took 3 bases from V and 2 from J, leaving 13 bases between them. Here the CDR3 reads CASSFSGTLQETQYF. DNA of the CDR3: TGTGCCAGCAGTTTTTCCGGGACATTACAAGAGACCCAGTACTTC.

This clone appeared a single time. V and J are TRBV5-6 and TRBJ2-7; a weak D match, TRBD2 (5 bases). Germline V gene lookup returns CDR1 SGHDT and CDR2 YYEEEE. This CDR3 has 13 amino acids. V shed 0 bases and J shed 2 bases, with 6 bases lying between them. CDR3 in amino acids: CASSLDGAYEQYF. CDR3 in DNA: TGTGCCAGCAGCTTGGACGGGGCCTACGAGCAGTACTTC. The variable domain in full, completed from reference TRBV5-6 and TRBJ2-7, reads DAGVTQSPTHLIKTRGQQVTLRCSPKSGHDTVSWYQQALGQGPQFIFQYYEEEERQRGNFPDRFSGHQFPNYSSELNVNALLLGDSALYLCASSLDGAYEQYFGPGTRLTVT.

The chain joins TRBV7-9 to TRBJ2-3, with 7 bases aligning to TRBD1. With 7 bases clipped from V and 2 bases from J, the junction kept 15 bases outside the gene matches. CDR3 size: 17 residues. The germline V gene has CDR1 SEHNR and CDR2 FQNEAQ (reference sequence). The CDR3 DNA sequence: TGTGCCAGCACCACAGGGGCGCAGCCGGGAATCACAGATACGCAGTATTTT. This sequence encodes CASTTGAQPGITDTQYF.

This chain connects TRBV25-1 to TRBJ2-5, with 15 positions matching TRBD2. The CDR3 totals 16 residues. V shed 2 bases and J 6 bases; nucleotides not matched to a gene: 4. CDR1 is MGHDK and CDR2 is SYGVNS in the germline V gene. Here the CDR3 DNA reads TGTGCCAGCAGTGAACAGGGACTAGCGGGGGGACAGACCCAGTACTTC. Its translation is CASSEQGLAGGQTQYF.

V and J are TRBV5-8 and TRBJ2-1; 9 bases match TRBD1. The germline CDR1 and CDR2 sequences are SGHTS and YDEGEE. V trimming: 5 bases; J trimming: 6 bases; junction bases outside the gene matches: 12. The CDR3 has 16 amino acids. The DNA for the CDR3 is TGTGCCAGCAGTTCGCACAGGGGGCGCAGGGCCAATGAGCAGTTCTTC. Translating it yields CASSSHRGRRANEQFF.

The rearrangement joins TRBV5-6 to TRBJ1-1, with TRBD1 identical over 7 bases. V lost 0 bases and J lost 6; bases outside the gene matches: 8. Per the germline V gene, CDR1 is SGHDT and CDR2 is YYEEEE. The CDR3 runs to 15 residues. The CDR3 bases are TGTGCCAGCAGCTTGGGGACAGGAGTTGAGCCTGAAGCTTTCTTT. Translating it yields CASSLGTGVEPEAFF.

The V call is TRBV7-9, the J call TRBJ2-3; 7 bases are shared with TRBD1. The length of the CDR3 is 16 residues. J gave up 5 bases and V 1 base, and 9 bases lay outside the gene matches. In germline, CDR1 is SEHNR, CDR2 FQNEAQ (reference sequence). As DNA, the CDR3 is TGTGCCAGCAGCTTAGAGCAGGGGACAGATGAAGATACGCAGTATTTT. This encodes CASSLEQGTDEDTQYF.

The CDR3 loop reads CASSLAGGQETQYF. The CDR3 nucleotides are TGTGCCAGCAGCCTAGCGGGGGGTCAAGAGACCCAGTACTTC. The chain joins TRBV2 to TRBJ2-5, with 11 bases aligning to TRBD2. Per germline, CDR1 SNHLY and CDR2 FYNNEI. This CDR3 region has 14 residues. V was clipped by 6 bases and J by 2 bases; unmatched bases: 2. Together with reference TRBV2 and TRBJ2-5, the CDR3 gives the full variable domain: EPEVTQTPSHQVTQMGQEVILRCVPISNHLYFYWYRQILGQKVEFLVSFYNNEISEKSEIFDDQFSVERPDGSNFTLKIRSTKLEDSAMYFCASSLAGGQETQYFGPGTRLLVL.

V and J are TRBV7-3 and TRBJ2-3; TRBD2 matches 14 bases. V trimming: 2 bases; J trimming: 3 bases; junction bases outside the gene matches: 4. The germline gives CDR1 SGHTA, CDR2 FQGTGA. The CDR3 consists of 17 residues. For the CDR3, the DNA is TGTGCCAGCAGCTTATTCGGGACTAGCGGGGGAACAGATACGCAGTATTTT. Residues: CASSLFGTSGGTDTQYF.

V and J are TRBV5-8 and TRBJ2-5; D possibly corresponds to TRBD1 (5 bases). The V and J ends lost 1 base and 4 bases respectively, with 11 bases between them. The CDR3 length is 14 residues. The germline CDR1 and CDR2 sequences are SGHTS and YDEGEE. The CDR3 is CASSLQGKGETQYF. DNA of the CDR3: TGTGCCAGCAGCTTGCAGGGAAAAGGAGAGACCCAGTACTTC. The full variable domain, rest sourced from reference TRBV5-8 and TRBJ2-5, is EAGVTQSPTHLIKTRGQQATLRCSPISGHTSVYWYQQALGLGLQFLLWYDEGEERNRGNFPPRFSGRQFPNYSSELNVNALELEDSALYLCASSLQGKGETQYFGPGTRLLVL.

The gene calls are TRBV2 and TRBJ2-7, with a weak D call TRBD1 (5 bases). The CDR3 contains 15 residues. CDR1 and CDR2 (germline): SNHLY, FYNNEI. V was shortened by 1 base and J by 0 bases, with 10 bases between the two germline ends. The chain's CDR3 is CASSEEWGSSYEQYF. The CDR3 DNA follows: TGTGCCAGCAGTGAAGAGTGGGGCAGCTCCTACGAGCAGTACTTC.

The chain carries TRBV28 and TRBJ1-1; D is unresolved. Germline V gene sequence: CDR1 MDHEN, CDR2 SYDVKM. The CDR3 extends over 12 amino acids. Trimming took off 5 bases at V and 5 bases at J, with 9 bases between the two ends. The CDR3 nucleotides read TGTGCCAGCAGTCCGAGGTGGACTGAAGCTTTCTTT. Its translation: CASSPRWTEAFF.

For this clone: Other DNA sequences in this specimen translate into the identical CDR3. The chain joins TRBV6-1 to TRBJ1-2; D is possibly TRBD1 (5 bases). The CDR3 loop spans 13 amino acids. Germline CDR1 and CDR2: MNHNS and SASEGT. V was cut by 2 bases and J by 4 bases, with 8 bases left in between. CDR3 DNA: TGTGCCAGCAGTGAAACGGGGGTCTATGGCTACACCTTC. The encoded protein is CASSETGVYGYTF.

CDR3 loop: CASSIRDFSLSSYNEQFF. CDR3 bases: TGTGCCAGCAGCATCAGGGACTTTTCCTTGAGCTCCTACAATGAGCAGTTCTTC. The chain joins TRBV5-6 to TRBJ2-1; perhaps TRBD2 as D (6 bases). The germline V gene encodes CDR1 SGHDT and CDR2 YYEEEE. V was clipped by 4 bases and J by 0 bases, with 20 bases between them. CDR3 length equals 18 residues.

This chain joins TRBV5-1 and TRBJ2-7, with TRBD2 matching 11 bases. The CDR3 is made up of 15 amino acids. Germline trimming cut 0 bases from V and 3 bases from J; bases unmatched to any gene: 2. The germline V gene encodes CDR1 SGHRS and CDR2 YFSETQ. CDR3 protein: CASSLGLAGNYEQYF. In DNA form, the CDR3 reads TGCGCCAGCAGCTTGGGACTAGCGGGGAACTACGAGCAGTACTTC. The whole variable domain, filled in from reference TRBV5-1 and TRBJ2-7, reads KAGVTQTPRYLIKTRGQQVTLSCSPISGHRSVSWYQQTPGQGLQFLFEYFSETQRNKGNFPGRFSGRQFSNSRSEMNVSTLELGDSALYLCASSLGLAGNYEQYFGPGTRLTVT.

The chain recombines TRBV7-9 with TRBJ2-1; D is undetermined. The CDR3 length is 15 residues. V was trimmed by 5 bases and J by 3 bases, leaving 14 bases between them. CDR1 is SEHNR, CDR2 FQNEAQ, per germline (reference sequence). CDR3 in amino acids: CASSPRVSFYNEQFF. The CDR3 DNA reads TGTGCCAGCAGCCCCCGGGTTTCCTTCTACAATGAGCAGTTCTTC.

The chain carries TRBV30 and TRBJ2-7; TRBD1 aligns across 8 bases. This CDR3 comprises 12 residues. Germline CDR1 GTSNPN, CDR2 SVGIG (reference sequence). The V segment lost 5 bases and the J segment 4 bases; nucleotides outside the gene matches: 4. CDR3 amino acids: CAWGGQGYEQYF. The CDR3 DNA is TGTGCCTGGGGAGGACAGGGTTACGAGCAGTACTTC.

The chain couples TRBV19 to TRBJ1-4; 8 nucleotides align to TRBD1. This CDR3 is built from 14 residues. The trim removed 4 bases at V and 2 bases at J, leaving 0 bases unmatched. Germline CDR1 reads LNHDA; CDR2 reads SQIVND (reference sequence). The CDR3 DNA reads TGTGCCAGTAGTAGGACAGGGACTAATGAAAAACTGTTTTTT. It encodes CASSRTGTNEKLFF.